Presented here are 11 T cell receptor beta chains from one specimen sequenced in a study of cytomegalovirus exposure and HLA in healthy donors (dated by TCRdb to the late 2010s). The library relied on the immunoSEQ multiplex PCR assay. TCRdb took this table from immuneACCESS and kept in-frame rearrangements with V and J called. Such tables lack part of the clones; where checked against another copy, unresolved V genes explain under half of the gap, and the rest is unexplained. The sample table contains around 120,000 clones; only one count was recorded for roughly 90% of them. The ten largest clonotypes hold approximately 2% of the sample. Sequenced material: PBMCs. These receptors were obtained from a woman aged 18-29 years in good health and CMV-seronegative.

The CDR3 protein is CAIQGFDEQYF. In DNA form, the CDR3 reads TGTGCCATACAGGGATTTGACGAGCAGTACTTC. The J gene is TRBJ2-7, the V gene TRBV10-3; possible D gene TRBD1, 6 bases. Looked up from germline, CDR1 is ENHRY and CDR2 is SYGVKD. CDR3 length: 11 residues. Between the trimmed V and J ends, which lost 9 bases and 5 bases, there was a span of 11 bases.

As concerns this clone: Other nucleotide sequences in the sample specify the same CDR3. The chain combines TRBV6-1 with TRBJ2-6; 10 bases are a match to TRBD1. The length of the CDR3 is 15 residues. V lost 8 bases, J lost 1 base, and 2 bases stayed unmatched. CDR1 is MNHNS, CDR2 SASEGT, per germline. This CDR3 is CASRTGGSGANVLTF. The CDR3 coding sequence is TGTGCCAGCCGGACAGGGGGTTCTGGGGCCAACGTCCTGACTTTC.

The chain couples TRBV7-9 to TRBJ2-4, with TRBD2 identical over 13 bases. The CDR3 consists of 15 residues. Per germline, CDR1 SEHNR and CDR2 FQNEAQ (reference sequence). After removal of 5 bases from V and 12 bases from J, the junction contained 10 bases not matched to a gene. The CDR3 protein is CASSLRPGLAGPQYF. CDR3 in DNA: TGTGCCAGCAGCCTACGACCGGGACTAGCGGGGCCTCAGTACTTC.

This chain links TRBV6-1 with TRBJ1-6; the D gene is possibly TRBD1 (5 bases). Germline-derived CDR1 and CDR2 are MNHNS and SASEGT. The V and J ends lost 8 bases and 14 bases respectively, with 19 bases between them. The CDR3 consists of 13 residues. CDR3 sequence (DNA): TGTGCCAGCTTAGGCCAGGGCGTCGAGGCCCTCCACTTT. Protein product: CASLGQGVEALHF.

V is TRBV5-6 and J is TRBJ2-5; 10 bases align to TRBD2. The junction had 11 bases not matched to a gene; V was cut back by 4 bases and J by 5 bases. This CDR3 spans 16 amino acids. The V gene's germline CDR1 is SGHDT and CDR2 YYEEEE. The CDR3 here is CASSADTGLAFETQYF. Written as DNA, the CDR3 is TGTGCCAGCAGCGCAGACACGGGACTAGCGTTCGAGACCCAGTACTTC.

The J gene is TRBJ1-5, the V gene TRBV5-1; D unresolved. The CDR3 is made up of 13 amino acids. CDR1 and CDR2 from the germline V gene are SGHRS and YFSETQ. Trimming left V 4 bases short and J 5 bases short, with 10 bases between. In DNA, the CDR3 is TGCGCCAGCAGCCCCTCCGGGGATCAGCCCCAGCATTTT. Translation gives CASSPSGDQPQHF.

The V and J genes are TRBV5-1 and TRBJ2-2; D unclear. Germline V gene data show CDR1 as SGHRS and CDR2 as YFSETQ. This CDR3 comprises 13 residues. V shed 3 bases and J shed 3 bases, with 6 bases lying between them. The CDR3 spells CASSSLYTGELFF. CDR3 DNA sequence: TGCGCCAGCAGCTCTCTGTACACCGGGGAGCTGTTTTTT.

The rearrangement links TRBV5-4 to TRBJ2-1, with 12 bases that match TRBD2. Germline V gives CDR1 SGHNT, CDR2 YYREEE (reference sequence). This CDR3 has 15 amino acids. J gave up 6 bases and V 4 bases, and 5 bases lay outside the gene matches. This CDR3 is CASSLTSGSPNEQFF. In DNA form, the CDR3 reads TGTGCCAGCAGCCTGACTAGCGGGAGCCCCAATGAGCAGTTCTTC.

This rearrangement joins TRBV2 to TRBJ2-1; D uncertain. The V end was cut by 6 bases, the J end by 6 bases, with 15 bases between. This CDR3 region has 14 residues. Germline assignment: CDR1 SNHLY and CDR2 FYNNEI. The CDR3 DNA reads TGTGCCAGCAGATCTTCTAGTGGCGCCAATGAGCAGTTCTTC. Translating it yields CASRSSSGANEQFF.

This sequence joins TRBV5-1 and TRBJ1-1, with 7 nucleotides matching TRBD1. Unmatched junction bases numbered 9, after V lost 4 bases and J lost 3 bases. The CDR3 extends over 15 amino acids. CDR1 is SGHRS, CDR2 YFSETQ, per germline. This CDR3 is CASSPTTGIDTEAFF. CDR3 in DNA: TGCGCCAGCAGCCCTACGACAGGGATTGACACTGAAGCTTTCTTT.

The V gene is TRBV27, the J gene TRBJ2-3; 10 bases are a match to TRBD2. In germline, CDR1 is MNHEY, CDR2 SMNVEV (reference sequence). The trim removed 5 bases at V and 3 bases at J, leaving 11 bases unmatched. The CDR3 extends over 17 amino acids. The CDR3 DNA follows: TGTGCCAGCAGTACATCCCCTCTAGCGGGAGTAACAGATACGCAGTATTTT. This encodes CASSTSPLAGVTDTQYF.